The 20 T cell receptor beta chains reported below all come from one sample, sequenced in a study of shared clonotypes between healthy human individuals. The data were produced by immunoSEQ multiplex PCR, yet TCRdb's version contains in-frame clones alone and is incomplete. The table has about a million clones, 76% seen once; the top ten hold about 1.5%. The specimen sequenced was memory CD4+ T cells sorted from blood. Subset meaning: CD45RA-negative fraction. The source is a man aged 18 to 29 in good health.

The CDR3 DNA follows: TGTGCCAGCACCGCCGGGAGCACAGATACGCAGTATTTT. It is translated as CASTAGSTDTQYF. The chain uses TRBV7-9 and TRBJ2-3; D remains unclear. Trimming removed 7 bases from V and 0 bases from J, with 8 bases in between. Germline V gives CDR1 SEHNR, CDR2 FQNEAQ (reference sequence). The CDR3 contains 13 residues.

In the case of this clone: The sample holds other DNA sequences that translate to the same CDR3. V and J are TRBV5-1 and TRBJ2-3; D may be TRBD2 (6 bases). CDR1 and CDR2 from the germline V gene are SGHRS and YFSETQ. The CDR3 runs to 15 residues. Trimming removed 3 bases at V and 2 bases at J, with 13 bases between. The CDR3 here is CASSSRSGYTDTQYF. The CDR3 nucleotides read TGCGCCAGCAGCTCTCGTAGCGGCTACACAGATACGCAGTATTTT.

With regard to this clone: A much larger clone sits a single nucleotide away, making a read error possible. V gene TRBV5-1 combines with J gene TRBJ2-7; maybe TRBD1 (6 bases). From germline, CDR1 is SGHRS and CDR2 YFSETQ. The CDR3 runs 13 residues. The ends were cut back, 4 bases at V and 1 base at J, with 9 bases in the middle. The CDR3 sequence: CASSPQGSYEQYF. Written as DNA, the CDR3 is TGCGCCAGCAGCCCACAGGGTTCCTACGAGCAGTACTTC.

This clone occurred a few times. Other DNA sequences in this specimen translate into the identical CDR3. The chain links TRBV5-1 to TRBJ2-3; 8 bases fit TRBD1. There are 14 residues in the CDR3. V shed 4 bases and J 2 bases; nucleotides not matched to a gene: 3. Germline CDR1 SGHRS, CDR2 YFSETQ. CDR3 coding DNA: TGCGCCAGCAGCCTGGGACAGGTCACAGATACGCAGTATTTT. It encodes CASSLGQVTDTQYF.

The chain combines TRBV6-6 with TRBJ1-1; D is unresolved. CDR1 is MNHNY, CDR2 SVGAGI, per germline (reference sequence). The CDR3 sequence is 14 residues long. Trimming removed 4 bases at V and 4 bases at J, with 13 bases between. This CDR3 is CASSSQAFGTEAFF. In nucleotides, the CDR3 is TGTGCCAGCAGTTCGCAGGCCTTCGGCACTGAAGCTTTCTTT.

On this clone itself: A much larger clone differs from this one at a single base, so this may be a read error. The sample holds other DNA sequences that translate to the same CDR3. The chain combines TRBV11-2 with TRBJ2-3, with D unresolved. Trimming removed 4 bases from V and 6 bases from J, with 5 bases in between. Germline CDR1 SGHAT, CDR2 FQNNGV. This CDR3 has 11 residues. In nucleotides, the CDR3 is TGTGCCAGCAGCTCCGGGGATACGCAGTATTTT. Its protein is CASSSGDTQYF.

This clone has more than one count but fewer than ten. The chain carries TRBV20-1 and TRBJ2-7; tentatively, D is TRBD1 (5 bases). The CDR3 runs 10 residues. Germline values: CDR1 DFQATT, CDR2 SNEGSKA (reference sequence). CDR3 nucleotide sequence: TGCAGTGCTATTCCCTCGACAGCCCCTGTC. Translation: CSAIPSTAPV.

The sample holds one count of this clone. CDR3 loop: CASSLSGRGKEQFF. The DNA of the CDR3 is TGCGCCAGCAGTCTTAGCGGGAGAGGTAAGGAGCAGTTCTTC. The gene calls are TRBV5-1 and TRBJ2-1; 9 bases line up with TRBD2. CDR3 length: 14 residues. Per germline, CDR1 SGHRS and CDR2 YFSETQ. V lost 5 bases, J lost 10 bases, and 10 bases stayed unmatched.

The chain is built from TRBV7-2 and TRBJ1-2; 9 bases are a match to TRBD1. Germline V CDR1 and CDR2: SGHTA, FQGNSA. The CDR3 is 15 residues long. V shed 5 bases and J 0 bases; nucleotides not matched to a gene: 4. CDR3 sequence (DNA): TGTGCCAGCAGCACCCGACAGGGGGCTAACTATGGCTACACCTTC. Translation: CASSTRQGANYGYTF.

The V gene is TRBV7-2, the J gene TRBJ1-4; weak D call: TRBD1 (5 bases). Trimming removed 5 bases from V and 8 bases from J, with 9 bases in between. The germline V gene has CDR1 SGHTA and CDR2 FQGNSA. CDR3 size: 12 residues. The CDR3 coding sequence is TGTGCCAGCAGCCGGGACCGGGAAAAACTGTTTTTT. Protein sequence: CASSRDREKLFF.

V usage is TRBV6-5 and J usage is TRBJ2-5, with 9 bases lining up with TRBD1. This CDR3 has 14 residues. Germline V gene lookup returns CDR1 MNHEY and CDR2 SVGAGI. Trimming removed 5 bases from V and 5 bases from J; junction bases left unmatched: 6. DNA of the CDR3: TGTGCCAGCAGTGATACAGGGGGCGGGGAGACCCAGTACTTC. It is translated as CASSDTGGGETQYF.

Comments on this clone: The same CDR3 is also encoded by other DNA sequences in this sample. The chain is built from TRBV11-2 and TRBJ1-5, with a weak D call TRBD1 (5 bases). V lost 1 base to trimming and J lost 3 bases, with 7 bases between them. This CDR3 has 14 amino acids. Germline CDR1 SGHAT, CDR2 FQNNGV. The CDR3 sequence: CASSLGQSNQPQHF. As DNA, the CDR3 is TGTGCCAGCAGCTTAGGACAGTCCAATCAGCCCCAGCATTTT.

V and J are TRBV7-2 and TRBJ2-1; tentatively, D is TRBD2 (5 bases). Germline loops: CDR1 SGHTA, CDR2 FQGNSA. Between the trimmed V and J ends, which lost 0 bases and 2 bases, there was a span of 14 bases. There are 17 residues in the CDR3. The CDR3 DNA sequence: TGTGCCAGCAGCTTAGCGACTACCGGAGGCGCCTACAATGAGCAGTTCTTC. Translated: CASSLATTGGAYNEQFF.

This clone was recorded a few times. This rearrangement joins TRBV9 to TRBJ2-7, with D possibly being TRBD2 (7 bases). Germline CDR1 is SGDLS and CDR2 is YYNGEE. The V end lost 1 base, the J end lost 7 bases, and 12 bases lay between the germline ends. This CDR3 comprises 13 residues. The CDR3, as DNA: TGTGCCAGCAGCGTAATGGCGGGGGCTGAGCAGTACTTC. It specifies CASSVMAGAEQYF. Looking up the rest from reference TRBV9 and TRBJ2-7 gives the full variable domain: DSGVTQTPKHLITATGQRVTLRCSPRSGDLSVYWYQQSLDQGLQFLIQYYNGEERAKGNILERFSAQQFPDLHSELNLSSLELGDSALYFCASSVMAGAEQYFGPGTRLTVT.

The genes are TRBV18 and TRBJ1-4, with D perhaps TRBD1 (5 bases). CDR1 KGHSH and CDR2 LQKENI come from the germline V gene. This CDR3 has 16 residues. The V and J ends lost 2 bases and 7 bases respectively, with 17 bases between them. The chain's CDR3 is CASSPLRDGFGEKLFF. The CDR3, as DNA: TGTGCCAGCTCACCATTAAGGGACGGCTTCGGTGAAAAACTGTTTTTT.

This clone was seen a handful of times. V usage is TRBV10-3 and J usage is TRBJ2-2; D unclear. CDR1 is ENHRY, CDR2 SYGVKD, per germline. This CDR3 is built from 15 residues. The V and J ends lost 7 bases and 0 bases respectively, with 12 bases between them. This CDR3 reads CAITEDTSNTGELFF. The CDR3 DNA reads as TGTGCCATCACTGAAGACACCTCGAACACCGGGGAGCTGTTTTTT.

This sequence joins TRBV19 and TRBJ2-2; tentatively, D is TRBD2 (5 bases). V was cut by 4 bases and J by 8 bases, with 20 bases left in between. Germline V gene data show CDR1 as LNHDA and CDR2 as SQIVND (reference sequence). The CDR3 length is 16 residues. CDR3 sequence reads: CASSNRSGSSKGELFF. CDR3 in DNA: TGTGCCAGTAGTAACCGAAGCGGTTCCAGTAAGGGGGAGCTGTTTTTT.

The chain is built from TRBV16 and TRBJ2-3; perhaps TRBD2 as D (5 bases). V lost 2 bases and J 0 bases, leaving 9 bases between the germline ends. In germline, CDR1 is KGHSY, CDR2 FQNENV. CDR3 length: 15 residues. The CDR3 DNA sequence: TGTGCCAGCAGCCAACCCCTAGCCAGCACAGATACGCAGTATTTT. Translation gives CASSQPLASTDTQYF. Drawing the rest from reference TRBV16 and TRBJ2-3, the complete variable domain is GEEVAQTPKHLVRGEGQKAKLYCAPIKGHSYVFWYQQVLKNEFKFLISFQNENVFDETGMPKERFSAKCLPNSPCSLEIQATKLEDSAVYFCASSQPLASTDTQYFGPGTRLTVL.

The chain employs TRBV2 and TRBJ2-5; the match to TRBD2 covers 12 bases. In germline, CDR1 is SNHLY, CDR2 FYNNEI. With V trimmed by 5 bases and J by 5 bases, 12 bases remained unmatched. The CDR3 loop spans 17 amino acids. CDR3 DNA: TGTGCCAGCAGTCGGACTTCTAGCGGGGGGGCTTGGGAGACCCAGTACTTC. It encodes CASSRTSSGGAWETQYF.

CDR3: CATSATRGTAGAGYTF. CDR3 nucleotides: TGTGCCACCAGCGCTACCCGGGGGACGGCGGGTGCTGGCTACACCTTC. J is TRBJ1-2 and V is TRBV15; D is possibly TRBD1 (5 bases). The CDR3 loop spans 16 amino acids. V was pared by 5 bases and J by 7 bases, with 23 bases between. Germline assignment: CDR1 LNHNV and CDR2 YYDKDF (reference sequence).